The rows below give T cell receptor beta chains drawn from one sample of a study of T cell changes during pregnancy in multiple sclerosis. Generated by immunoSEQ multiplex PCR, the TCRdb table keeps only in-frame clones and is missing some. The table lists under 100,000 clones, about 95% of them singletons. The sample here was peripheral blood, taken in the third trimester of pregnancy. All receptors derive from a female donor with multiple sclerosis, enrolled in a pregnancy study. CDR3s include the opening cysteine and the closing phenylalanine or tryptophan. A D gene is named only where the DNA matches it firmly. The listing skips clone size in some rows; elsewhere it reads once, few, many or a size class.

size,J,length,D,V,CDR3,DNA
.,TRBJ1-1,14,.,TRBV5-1,CASSPRQLNTEAFF,TGCGCCAGCAGCCCGAGACAGTTAAACACTGAAGCTTTCTTT
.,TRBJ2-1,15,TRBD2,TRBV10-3,CATTNLAGGPDEQFF,TGTGCCACCACGAACCTAGCGGGGGGGCCAGATGAGCAGTTCTTC
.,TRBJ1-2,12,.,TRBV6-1,CASSEGGGGYTF,TGTGCCAGCAGTGAAGGGGGGGGTGGCTACACCTTC
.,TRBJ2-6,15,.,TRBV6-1,CASRLRGSGANVLTF,TGTGCCAGCAGACTTAGGGGCTCTGGGGCCAACGTCCTGACTTTC
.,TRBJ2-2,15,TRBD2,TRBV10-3,CAISEGLAGTGELFF,TGTGCCATCAGTGAGGGTCTAGCGGGTACCGGGGAGCTGTTTTTT
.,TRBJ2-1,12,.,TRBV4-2,CASSQGSGEQFF,TGTGCCAGCAGCCAAGGGTCGGGAGAGCAGTTCTTC
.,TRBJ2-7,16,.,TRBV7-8,CASSQHREGRSYEQYF,TGTGCCAGCAGCCAACACCGGGAAGGGAGATCCTACGAGCAGTACTTC
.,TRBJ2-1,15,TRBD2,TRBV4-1,CASSHLRAGSNEQFF,TGCGCCAGCAGCCACCTCCGAGCGGGGAGCAATGAGCAGTTCTTC
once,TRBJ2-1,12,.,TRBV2,CASISPGGEQFF,TGTGCCAGCATTAGTCCCGGGGGTGAGCAGTTCTTC
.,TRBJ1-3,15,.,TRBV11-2,CASSLSLMAGNTIYF,TGTGCCAGCAGCTTGTCCTTGATGGCCGGAAACACCATATATTTT
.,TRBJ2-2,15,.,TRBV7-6,CASSLAGGNTGELFF,TGTGCCAGCAGCTTAGCGGGGGGGAACACCGGGGAGCTGTTTTTT
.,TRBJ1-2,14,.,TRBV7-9,CASSLFRGNYGYTF,TGTGCCAGCAGCTTATTTCGGGGGAACTATGGCTACACCTTC
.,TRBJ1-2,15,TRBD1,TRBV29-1,CSVEDGQGAAYGYTF,TGCAGCGTTGAAGATGGACAGGGGGCCGCCTATGGCTACACCTTC
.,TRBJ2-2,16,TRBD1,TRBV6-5,CASSYSTGENTGELFF,TGTGCCAGCAGTTACTCGACAGGGGAGAACACCGGGGAGCTGTTTTTT
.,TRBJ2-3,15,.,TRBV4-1,CASSQGGIGTDTQYF,TGCGCCAGCAGCCAAGGAGGGATAGGCACAGATACGCAGTATTTT
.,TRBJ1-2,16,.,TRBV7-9,CASSPIAGKGDYGYTF,TGTGCCAGCAGCCCGATCGCAGGGAAGGGCGACTATGGCTACACCTTC
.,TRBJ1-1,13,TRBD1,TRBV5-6,CASSMDRGGEAFF,TGTGCCAGCAGCATGGACAGGGGCGGTGAAGCTTTCTTT
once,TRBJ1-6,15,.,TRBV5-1,CASSSGDRRNSPLHF,TGCGCCAGCAGCTCAGGAGACAGGAGGAATTCACCCCTCCACTTT
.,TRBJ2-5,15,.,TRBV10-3,CAISESANPGETQYF,TGTGCCATCAGTGAGTCTGCCAACCCCGGGGAGACCCAGTACTTC
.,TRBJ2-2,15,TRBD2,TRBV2,CASRVGGMNTGELFF,TGTGCCAGCAGGGTCGGGGGGATGAACACCGGGGAGCTGTTTTTT
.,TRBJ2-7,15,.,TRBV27,CASSLSGGGSYEQYF,TGTGCCAGCAGTTTATCTGGCGGGGGCAGCTACGAGCAGTACTTC
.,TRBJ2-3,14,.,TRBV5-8,CASSFPGNYDTQYF,TGTGCCAGCAGCTTCCCGGGGAACTACGATACGCAGTATTTT
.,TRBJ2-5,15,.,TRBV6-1,CASSEFGTKQETQYF,TGTGCCAGCAGTGAATTTGGGACAAAACAAGAGACCCAGTACTTC
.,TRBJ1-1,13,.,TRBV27,CASFGGLNTEAFF,TGTGCCAGCTTTGGGGGGTTGAACACTGAAGCTTTCTTT
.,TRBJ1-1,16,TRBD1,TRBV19,CASSSWTGTLNTEAFF,TGTGCCAGTAGTAGCTGGACAGGTACCCTTAACACTGAAGCTTTCTTT
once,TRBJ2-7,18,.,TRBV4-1,CASSQEHRGVSGAYEQYF,TGCGCCAGCAGCCAAGAGCACAGGGGTGTTAGCGGGGCCTACGAGCAGTACTTC
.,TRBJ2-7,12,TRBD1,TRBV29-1,CSVAGQGYEQYF,TGTAGCGTTGCTGGACAGGGCTACGAGCAGTACTTC
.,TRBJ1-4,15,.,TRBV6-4,CASSEKGEVDEKLFF,TGTGCCAGCAGTGAGAAAGGGGAGGTCGACGAAAAACTGTTTTTT
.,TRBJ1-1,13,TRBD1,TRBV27,CASSKTGETEAFF,TGTGCCAGCAGCAAAACAGGGGAAACTGAAGCTTTCTTT
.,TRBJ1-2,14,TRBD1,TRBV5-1,CASSLVDREAGYTF,TGCGCCAGCAGCTTGGTAGACAGGGAGGCTGGCTACACCTTC
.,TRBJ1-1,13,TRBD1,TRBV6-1,CASSPTGGLGAFF,TGTGCCAGCAGTCCGACAGGGGGCCTTGGAGCTTTCTTT
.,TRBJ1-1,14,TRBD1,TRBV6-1,CASSLQGMGTEAFF,TGTGCCAGCAGTTTACAGGGGATGGGCACTGAAGCTTTCTTT
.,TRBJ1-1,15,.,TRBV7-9,CASSTGTGPNTEAFF,TGTGCCAGCAGCACCGGTACAGGGCCGAACACTGAAGCTTTCTTT
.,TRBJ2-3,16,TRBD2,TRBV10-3,CAISENSGGSTDTQYF,TGTGCCATCAGTGAGAATAGCGGGGGGTCCACAGATACGCAGTATTTT
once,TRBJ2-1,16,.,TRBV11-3,CASSLLGAGSYNEQFF,TGTGCCAGCAGCTTATTGGGGGCCGGCTCCTACAATGAGCAGTTCTTC
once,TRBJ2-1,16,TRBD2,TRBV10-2,CASSGAGTSGGYEQFF,TGCGCCAGCAGTGGGGCCGGGACTAGCGGGGGCTATGAGCAGTTCTTC
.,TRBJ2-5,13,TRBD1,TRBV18,CASARTGEWTQYF,TGTGCCAGCGCCCGGACAGGAGAGTGGACCCAGTACTTC
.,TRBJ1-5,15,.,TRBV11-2,CASSLSGPSNQPQHF,TGTGCCAGCAGCTTATCAGGGCCCTCCAATCAGCCCCAGCATTTT
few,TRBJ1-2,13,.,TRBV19,CASSILGHYGYTF,TGTGCCAGTAGTATCCTGGGGCACTATGGCTACACCTTC
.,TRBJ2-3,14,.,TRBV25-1,CASSESRGTDTQYF,TGTGCCAGCAGTGAATCTCGGGGAACAGATACGCAGTATTTT
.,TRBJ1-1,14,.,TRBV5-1,CASSFETGNTEAFF,TGCGCCAGCAGCTTCGAGACAGGGAACACTGAAGCTTTCTTT
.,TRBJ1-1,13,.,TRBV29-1,CSVDPMGLGEAFF,TGCAGCGTTGACCCAATGGGACTGGGTGAAGCTTTCTTT
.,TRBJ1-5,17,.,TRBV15,CATSRAVVALSNQPQHF,TGTGCCACCAGCAGAGCCGTCGTAGCGCTCAGTAATCAGCCCCAGCATTTT
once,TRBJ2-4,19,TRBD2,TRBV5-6,CASSAGLAGGSGRKNIQYF,TGTGCCAGCAGCGCAGGACTAGCGGGGGGCTCAGGTCGAAAAAACATTCAGTACTTC
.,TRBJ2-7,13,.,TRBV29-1,CSVGVGAIYEQYF,TGCAGCGTTGGAGTAGGGGCGATCTACGAGCAGTACTTC
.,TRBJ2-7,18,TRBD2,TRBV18,CASSPIKGATGTKDEQYF,TGTGCCAGCTCACCAATTAAAGGGGCTACCGGGACTAAAGACGAGCAGTACTTC
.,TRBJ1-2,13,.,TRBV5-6,CASSLAGEYGYTF,TGTGCCAGCAGCTTGGCTGGGGAGTATGGCTACACCTTC
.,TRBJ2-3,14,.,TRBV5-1,CASSHGQNTDTQYF,TGCGCCAGCAGCCACGGACAGAACACAGATACGCAGTATTTT